This is a list of T cell receptor beta chains from one sample in a study of T-cell reconstitution after alpha-beta-depleted transplantation in children. TCRdb independently ran MiXCR on the PCR reads; one entry per CDR3 protein. Of about 590,000 distinct CDR3 sequences listed, approximately 12% are singletons. The input for sequencing was PBMCs, mostly from graft donor cells, taken 360 days after TCRalphabeta/CD19-depleted stem cell transplant. The receptors shown here come from a male patient under 18 who had a stem cell transplant for acute myeloid leukemia, so the T cells may come from the graft donor. Both conserved end residues are part of each CDR3. A D gene is named only where the DNA matches it firmly. The listing skips clone size in some rows; elsewhere it reads once, few, many or a size class.

CDR3nt: TGCGCCAGCAGCTTGACTCTAGCGGGCCTCTCCTACGAGCAGTACTTC
CDR3aa: CASSLTLAGLSYEQYF
j_gene: TRBJ2-7
v_gene: TRBV5-1
abundance: few
d_gene: TRBD2

CDR3nt: TGCAGTGCTAGGCCCCAACTTCCCTACGAGCAGTACTTC
CDR3aa: CSARPQLPYEQYF
j_gene: TRBJ2-7
v_gene: TRBV20-1
abundance: many
d_gene: -

CDR3nt: TGTGCCAGCAGCCTATTGAGGGGTAGCGGGAGTGGCGAGCAGTACTTC
CDR3aa: CASSLLRGSGSGEQYF
j_gene: TRBJ2-7
v_gene: TRBV12-3/TRBV12-4
abundance: few
d_gene: TRBD2

CDR3nt: TGTGCCAGCAGCGGACTAGCGGGAGGGCGGAATGAGCAGTTCTTC
CDR3aa: CASSGLAGGRNEQFF
j_gene: TRBJ2-1
v_gene: TRBV5-5
abundance: -
d_gene: TRBD2

CDR3nt: TGTGCCTGGAGTGTCGAGACAGGGGTCTACGAGCAGTACTTC
CDR3aa: CAWSVETGVYEQYF
j_gene: TRBJ2-7
v_gene: TRBV30
abundance: -
d_gene: TRBD1

CDR3nt: TGCAGCATGCGACGAGAGCCCGGGGCTTTCTTT
CDR3aa: CSMRREPGAFF
j_gene: TRBJ1-1
v_gene: TRBV29-1
abundance: many
d_gene: -

CDR3nt: TGTGCCAGCAACATCGGGACTTCCAATGAGCAGTTCTTC
CDR3aa: CASNIGTSNEQFF
j_gene: TRBJ2-1
v_gene: TRBV2
abundance: -
d_gene: -

CDR3nt: TGCAGCGTTACGACTAGCGGGCGTCGGGGAGATACGCAGTATTTT
CDR3aa: CSVTTSGRRGDTQYF
j_gene: TRBJ2-3
v_gene: TRBV29-1
abundance: many
d_gene: TRBD2

CDR3nt: TGTGCCAGCAGTTTCGGGGGGGGAGCCTACAATGAGCAGTTCTTC
CDR3aa: CASSFGGGAYNEQFF
j_gene: TRBJ2-1
v_gene: TRBV12-3/TRBV12-4
abundance: few
d_gene: TRBD2

CDR3nt: TGTGCCAGCAGTTTATGGCCGGGGATGAACACTGAAGCTTTCTTT
CDR3aa: CASSLWPGMNTEAFF
j_gene: TRBJ1-1
v_gene: TRBV28
abundance: once
d_gene: -

CDR3nt: TGCAGTGCTAGAGCCTACGGGAGGGGGTACGAGCAGTACTTC
CDR3aa: CSARAYGRGYEQYF
j_gene: TRBJ2-7
v_gene: TRBV20-1
abundance: few
d_gene: TRBD2

CDR3nt: TGTGCCAGCAGTTTCTCGACAGGGGGCCCGGCGGATACGCAGTATTTT
CDR3aa: CASSFSTGGPADTQYF
j_gene: TRBJ2-3
v_gene: TRBV28
abundance: few
d_gene: TRBD1

CDR3nt: TGTGCCAGCAGCTCCTGGACGGGGAGTAATGAAAAACTGTTTTTT
CDR3aa: CASSSWTGSNEKLFF
j_gene: TRBJ1-4
v_gene: TRBV7-9
abundance: -
d_gene: -

CDR3nt: TGTGCCAGCAGCTTAGGGGACCGGGCGCTAGCCAAAAACATTCAGTACTTC
CDR3aa: CASSLGDRALAKNIQYF
j_gene: TRBJ2-4
v_gene: TRBV7-9
abundance: few
d_gene: -

CDR3nt: TGCAGTGCTAGCCCTGGGGGTTTTTTCTACGAGCAGTACTTC
CDR3aa: CSASPGGFFYEQYF
j_gene: TRBJ2-7
v_gene: TRBV20-1
abundance: many
d_gene: -

CDR3nt: TGTGCCAGCAGCCGGACTAGCGGGAACTATGAGCAGTTCTTC
CDR3aa: CASSRTSGNYEQFF
j_gene: TRBJ2-1
v_gene: TRBV3-1
abundance: many
d_gene: TRBD2

CDR3nt: TGTGCCAGCAGCCAAGTCAGCGAGCAGTACTTC
CDR3aa: CASSQVSEQYF
j_gene: TRBJ2-7
v_gene: TRBV14
abundance: many
d_gene: -

CDR3nt: TGTGCCAGTAGTGATCCTGGGGCCAACGTCCTGACTTTC
CDR3aa: CASSDPGANVLTF
j_gene: TRBJ2-6
v_gene: TRBV19
abundance: few
d_gene: -